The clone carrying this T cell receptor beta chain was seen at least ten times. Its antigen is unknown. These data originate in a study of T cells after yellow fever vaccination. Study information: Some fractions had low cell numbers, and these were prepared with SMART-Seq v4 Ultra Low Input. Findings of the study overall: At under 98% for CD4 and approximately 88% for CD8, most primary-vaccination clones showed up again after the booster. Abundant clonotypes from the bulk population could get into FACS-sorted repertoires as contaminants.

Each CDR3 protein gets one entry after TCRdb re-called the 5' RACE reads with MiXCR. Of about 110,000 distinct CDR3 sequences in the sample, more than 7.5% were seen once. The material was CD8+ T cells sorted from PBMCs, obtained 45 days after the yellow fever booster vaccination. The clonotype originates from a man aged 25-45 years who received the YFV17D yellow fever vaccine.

The CDR3 sequence: CSANPEGSGNTIYF. The CDR3 nucleotides are TGCAGTGCTAACCCCGAGGGATCTGGAAACACCATATATTTT. V and J are TRBV20-1 and TRBJ1-3, with unresolved D. CDR1 and CDR2 from the germline V gene are DFQATT and SNEGSKA (reference sequence). V lost 4 bases to trimming and J lost 1 base, with 11 bases between them. This CDR3 spans 14 amino acids.